This T cell receptor beta chain was found in a study of control samples from healthy donors and cancer patients. TCRdb's copy holds only in-frame clones and misses some; the assay was immunoSEQ multiplex PCR. The top ten clones hold about 1.9% of a sample with nearly 55,000 clones, roughly 96% of them seen once. In germline, CDR1 is MGHRA, CDR2 YSYEKL. The CDR3 covers 11 residues. V was pared by 5 bases and J by 8 bases, with 7 bases between. The sequence came from a woman aged 30 to 39 in good health. The specimen sequenced was blood. The V gene is TRBV4-1, the J gene TRBJ2-1; D is undetermined. The CDR3 protein is CASSARDEQFF. The CDR3, as DNA: TGCGCCAGCAGCGCGAGAGATGAGCAGTTCTTC.